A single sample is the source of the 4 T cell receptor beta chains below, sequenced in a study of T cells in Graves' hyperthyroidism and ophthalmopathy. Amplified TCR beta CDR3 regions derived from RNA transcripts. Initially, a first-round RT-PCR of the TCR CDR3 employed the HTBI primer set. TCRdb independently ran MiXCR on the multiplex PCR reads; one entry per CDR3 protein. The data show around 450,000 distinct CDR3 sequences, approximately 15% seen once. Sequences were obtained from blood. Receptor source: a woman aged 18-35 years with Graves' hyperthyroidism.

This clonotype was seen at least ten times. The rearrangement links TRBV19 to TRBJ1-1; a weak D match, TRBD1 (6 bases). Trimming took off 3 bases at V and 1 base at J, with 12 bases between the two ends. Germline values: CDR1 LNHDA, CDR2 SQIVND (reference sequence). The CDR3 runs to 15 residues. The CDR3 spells CASSINAGANTEAFF. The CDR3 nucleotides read TGTGCCAGTAGTATTAACGCAGGGGCGAACACTGAAGCTTTCTTT.

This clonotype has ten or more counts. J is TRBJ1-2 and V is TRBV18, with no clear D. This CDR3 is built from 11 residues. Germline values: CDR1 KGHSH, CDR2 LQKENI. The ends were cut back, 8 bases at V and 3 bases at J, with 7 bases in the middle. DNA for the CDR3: TGTGCCAGCAGCCCGGACTATGGCTACACCTTC. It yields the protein CASSPDYGYTF.

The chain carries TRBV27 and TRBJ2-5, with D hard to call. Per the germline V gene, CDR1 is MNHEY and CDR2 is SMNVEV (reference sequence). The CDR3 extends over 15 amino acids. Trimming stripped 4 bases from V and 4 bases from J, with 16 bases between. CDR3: CASSSTAPPGETQYF. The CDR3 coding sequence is TGTGCCAGCAGTTCTACGGCACCTCCGGGAGAGACCCAGTACTTC.

The CDR3: CASSYGGTEAFF. The CDR3 nucleotides are TGTGCCAGCAGTTACGGGGGTACTGAAGCTTTCTTT. V is TRBV6-2 or TRBV6-3 and J is TRBJ1-1; TRBD1 is a possible D gene (5 bases). Germline V lookup: CDR1 MNHEY, CDR2 SVGEGT. Deletions cut 2 bases from V and 5 bases from J, with 6 bases between. This CDR3 is 12 amino acids long.